The 13 T cell receptor beta chains in this list originate from one sample, sequenced in a study of blood T cells in healthy people across ages. A second PCR, run for about 7 to 11 cycles, used a sample-barcoded 5' primer plus a J-beta primer mix. TCRdb re-called the 5' RACE reads through MiXCR, storing one row per CDR3 protein. The repertoire holds about 640,000 distinct CDR3 sequences, with 45% to 65% as singletons. The sample consisted of blood. Receptors originate from a man in his 60s in good health.

This clonotype came up once. The chain employs TRBV5-1 and TRBJ2-1; 14 bases are a match to TRBD2. The CDR3 runs 16 residues. CDR1 SGHRS and CDR2 YFSETQ come from the germline V gene. Trimming at V came to 4 bases and at J to 7 bases, leaving 7 bases not matched to a gene. CDR3 in DNA: TGCGCCAGCAGCCAGGGACTAGCGGGGGCGGTTAATGAGCAGTTCTTC. Encoded protein: CASSQGLAGAVNEQFF.

The chain links TRBV21-1 to TRBJ1-3; whether TRBD1, the table's D call, matches the DNA was not checked. TRBV21-1 is shown as a pseudogene. The CDR3 is made up of 15 amino acids. The CDR3 loop is CASSKEEGAGNTIYF. The CDR3 DNA reads as TGTGCTAGCAGCAAAGAGGAGGGGGCTGGAAACACCATATATTTT.

The chain carries TRBV2 and TRBJ2-7, with 11 bases fitting TRBD2. Germline values: CDR1 SNHLY, CDR2 FYNNEI. Trimming at V came to 7 bases and at J to 2 bases, leaving 4 bases not matched to a gene. The CDR3 spans 14 residues. The CDR3 coding sequence is TGTGCCAGCAAGACTAGCGGGGCGACCTACGAGCAGTACTTC. Protein: CASKTSGATYEQYF.

The V call is TRBV7-2, the J call TRBJ2-1; D unclear. CDR1 is SGHTA and CDR2 is FQGNSA in the germline V gene. The CDR3 is 15 amino acids. V was pared by 1 base and J by 4 bases, with 11 bases between. The CDR3 loop is CASSLVYSLYNEQFF. The CDR3 DNA is TGTGCCAGCAGCTTAGTGTACAGTTTATACAATGAGCAGTTCTTC. Full variable domain (remainder filled in from reference TRBV7-2 and TRBJ2-1): GAGVSQSPSNKVTEKGKDVELRCDPISGHTALYWYRQSLGQGLEFLIYFQGNSAPDKSGLPSDRFSAERTGGSVSTLTIQRTQQEDSAVYLCASSLVYSLYNEQFFGPGTRLTVL.

The V call is TRBV6-6, the J call TRBJ1-6, with 8 bases lining up with TRBD1. The CDR3 totals 13 residues. The ends lost 8 bases at V and 9 bases at J; junction bases unmatched: 6. Germline CDR1 reads MNHNY; CDR2 reads SVGAGI (reference sequence). This chain's CDR3 is CASQGAPVSPLHF. The CDR3 DNA is TGTGCCAGCCAGGGGGCGCCGGTTTCACCCCTCCACTTT.

This chain connects TRBV25-1 to TRBJ2-1; D is ambiguous. The CDR3 extends over 13 amino acids. The V gene lost 6 bases and the J gene lost 10 bases, with 16 bases spanning the gap. CDR1 and CDR2 from the germline V gene are MGHDK and SYGVNS. The CDR3 loop reads CASSKTVGREQFF. For the CDR3, the DNA is TGTGCCAGCAGCAAAACAGTAGGGCGGGAGCAGTTCTTC.

The rearrangement links TRBV6-6 to TRBJ1-2, with D tentatively TRBD1 (5 bases). From germline, CDR1 is MNHNY and CDR2 SVGAGI (reference sequence). The CDR3 runs to 14 residues. V dropped 3 bases and J dropped 6 bases, with 14 bases sitting between them. For the CDR3, the DNA is TGTGCCAGCAGTTATCGGCAGGGCTCCGATGGCTACACCTTC. Translated, it gives CASSYRQGSDGYTF.

CDR3 in DNA: TGTGCCAGCAGTTTAAGGTGGGGGGGGCCAGATACGCAGTATTTT. Its translation: CASSLRWGGPDTQYF. J is TRBJ2-3 and V is TRBV12-3 or TRBV12-4, with TRBD2 as a possible D gene (7 bases). The CDR3 is 15 residues long. Trimming stripped 2 bases from V and 4 bases from J, with 13 bases between.

This clonotype showed up just once. This chain uses TRBV3-1 with TRBJ2-6, with 7 bases identical to TRBD1. Per germline, CDR1 LGHDT and CDR2 YNNKEL (reference sequence). The V segment lost 2 bases and the J segment 6 bases; nucleotides outside the gene matches: 4. The CDR3 is made up of 15 amino acids. CDR3 residues: CASSQRDSKANVLTF. The CDR3 nucleotides read TGTGCCAGCAGCCAAAGGGACAGCAAGGCCAACGTCCTGACTTTC.

The V and J genes are TRBV4-1 and TRBJ2-4; D gene unclear. The J call may be wrong; the DNA end is better matched by TRBJ2-5. Per the germline V gene, CDR1 is MGHRA and CDR2 is YSYEKL. The CDR3 extends over 16 amino acids. CDR3 nucleotides: TGCGCCAGCAGCCAAGACCCGCGCAGTAGGTGGGAGACCCAGTACTTC. Its protein product is CASSQDPRSRWETQYF.

The chain recombines TRBV5-8 with TRBJ1-4; D not certain. V lost 2 bases and J lost 8, with 13 bases in between. This CDR3 comprises 14 residues. Per the germline V gene, CDR1 is SGHTS and CDR2 is YDEGEE. The CDR3 here is CASSFGRSGEKLFF. CDR3 sequence (DNA): TGTGCCAGCAGCTTTGGACGCTCTGGGGAAAAACTGTTTTTT.

In this sample, this clonotype turned up once. The junction differs from germline at one of its ends, possibly a read error. The chain couples TRBV20-1 to TRBJ2-1; tentative D call: TRBD1 (5 bases). Per the germline V gene, CDR1 is DFQATT and CDR2 is SNEGSKA (reference sequence). The CDR3 has 14 amino acids. The CDR3 nucleotides read TGCAGTGCTAGAGGACAGACTTCCTACAATAAGCAGTTCTTC. It is translated as CSARGQTSYNKQFF.

This clonotype was observed many times. This chain uses TRBV12-3 or TRBV12-4 with TRBJ2-3; D possibly uses TRBD1 or TRBD2 (5 bases each). This CDR3 has 13 amino acids. Trimming left V 5 bases short and J 4 bases short, with 10 bases between. CDR3 residues: CASSRLGADTQYF. Written as DNA, the CDR3 is TGTGCCAGCAGTAGACTGGGGGCAGATACGCAGTATTTT.